The 3 T cell receptor beta chains below come from one sample, sequenced in a study of T cell responses to AZD1222 COVID-19 vaccine. Repertoires were generated with immunoSEQ multiplex PCR, while TCRdb's copy carries only in-frame clones and drops some. The sample contains fewer than 100,000 clones, about nine tenths of which appear only once. The specimen comprised peripheral blood, sampled 28 days after the second AZD1222 dose. These receptors were taken from an adult who received the AZD1222 COVID-19 vaccine.

The J gene is TRBJ2-7, the V gene TRBV5-1; D gene unclear. V lost 0 bases, J lost 5 bases, and 6 bases lay in between. This CDR3 comprises 12 residues. Germline V gene sequence: CDR1 SGHRS, CDR2 YFSETQ. The CDR3 loop reads CASSLVSDEQYF. In DNA form, the CDR3 reads TGCGCCAGCAGCTTGGTCTCTGACGAGCAGTACTTC.

The V gene is TRBV3-1 (or the pseudogene TRBV3-2), the J gene TRBJ2-7; TRBD2 matches at 9 bases. The CDR3 extends over 16 amino acids. Germline assignment: CDR1 LGHDT and CDR2 YNNKEL (reference sequence). V trimming: 1 base; J trimming: 5 bases; junction bases outside the gene matches: 9. DNA for the CDR3: TGTGCCAGCAGCCAAGGGCTAGCGGGGTCCCACCACGAGCAGTACTTC. Amino acids: CASSQGLAGSHHEQYF.

This rearrangement joins TRBV11-1 to TRBJ2-7, with D possibly called TRBD1 or TRBD2 (5 bases each). The CDR3 runs to 15 residues. CDR1 is SGHAT, CDR2 FQDESV, per germline (reference sequence). The germline V and J ends were trimmed by 5 bases and 4 bases, with 18 bases remaining between them. The CDR3 loop is CASSVTGGSLYEQYF. CDR3 nucleotide sequence: TGTGCCAGCAGCGTTACTGGGGGAAGCTTATACGAGCAGTACTTC.